This section outlines one T cell receptor (beta chain) sequence together with its context. What it binds is not known. Assay: immunoSEQ multiplex PCR; the TCRdb copy retains only in-frame clones and omits some. The sample comprises approximately 81,000 clones, 84% of which are singletons, and roughly 21% rests with the top ten. No infections or other immune events were documented during collection. The source of the sample is a study of identifying expanded T cells in peripheral blood. Study-level results: Roughly 1.1 clones differed between technical replicates, versus roughly 17 and 20 over time. Variance in clone template counts between two-week samples significantly increased with total template count across all healthy donors.

The sequencing sample was made of blood. The clonotype originates from a person aged 18-69 years in good health.

The chain's CDR3 is CASTPAVNYGYTF. DNA for the CDR3: TGTGCCAGCACACCGGCGGTAAACTATGGCTACACCTTC. The chain carries TRBV6-5 and TRBJ1-2, with D hard to call. The ends were cut back, 7 bases at V and 2 bases at J, with 11 bases in the middle. The germline CDR1 and CDR2 sequences are MNHEY and SVGAGI. This CDR3 has 13 residues.